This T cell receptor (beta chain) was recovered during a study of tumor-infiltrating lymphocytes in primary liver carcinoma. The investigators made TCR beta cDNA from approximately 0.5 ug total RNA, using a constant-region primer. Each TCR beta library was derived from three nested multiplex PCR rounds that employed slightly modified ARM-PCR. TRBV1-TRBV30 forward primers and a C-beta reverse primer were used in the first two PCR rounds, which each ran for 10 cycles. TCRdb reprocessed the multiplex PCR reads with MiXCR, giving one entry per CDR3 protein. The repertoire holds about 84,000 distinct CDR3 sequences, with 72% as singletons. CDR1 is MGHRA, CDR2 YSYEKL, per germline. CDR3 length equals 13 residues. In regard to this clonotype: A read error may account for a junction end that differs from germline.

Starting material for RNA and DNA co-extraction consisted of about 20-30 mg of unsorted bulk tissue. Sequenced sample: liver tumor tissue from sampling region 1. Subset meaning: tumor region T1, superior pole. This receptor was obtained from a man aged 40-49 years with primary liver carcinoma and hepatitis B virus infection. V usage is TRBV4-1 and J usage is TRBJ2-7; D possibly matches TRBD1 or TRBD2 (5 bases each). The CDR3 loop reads CASSRDHNYEQYF. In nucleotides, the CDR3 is TGTGCCAGCAGCCGGGACCACAACTACGAGCAGTACTTC.